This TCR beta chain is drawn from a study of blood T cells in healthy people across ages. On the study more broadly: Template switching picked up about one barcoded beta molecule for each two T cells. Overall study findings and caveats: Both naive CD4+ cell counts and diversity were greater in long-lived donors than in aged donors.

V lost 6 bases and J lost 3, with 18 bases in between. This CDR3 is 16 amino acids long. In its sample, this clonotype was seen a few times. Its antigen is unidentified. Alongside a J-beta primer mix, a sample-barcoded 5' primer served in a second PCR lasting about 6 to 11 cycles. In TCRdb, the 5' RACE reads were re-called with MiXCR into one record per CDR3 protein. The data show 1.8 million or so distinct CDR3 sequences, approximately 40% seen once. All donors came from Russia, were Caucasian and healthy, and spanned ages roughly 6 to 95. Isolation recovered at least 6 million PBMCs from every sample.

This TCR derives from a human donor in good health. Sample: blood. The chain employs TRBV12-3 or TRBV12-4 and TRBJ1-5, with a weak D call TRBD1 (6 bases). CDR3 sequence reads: CASRPFGQISNQPQHF. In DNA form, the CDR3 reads TGTGCCAGCAGACCTTTCGGACAGATTTCCAATCAGCCCCAGCATTTT.